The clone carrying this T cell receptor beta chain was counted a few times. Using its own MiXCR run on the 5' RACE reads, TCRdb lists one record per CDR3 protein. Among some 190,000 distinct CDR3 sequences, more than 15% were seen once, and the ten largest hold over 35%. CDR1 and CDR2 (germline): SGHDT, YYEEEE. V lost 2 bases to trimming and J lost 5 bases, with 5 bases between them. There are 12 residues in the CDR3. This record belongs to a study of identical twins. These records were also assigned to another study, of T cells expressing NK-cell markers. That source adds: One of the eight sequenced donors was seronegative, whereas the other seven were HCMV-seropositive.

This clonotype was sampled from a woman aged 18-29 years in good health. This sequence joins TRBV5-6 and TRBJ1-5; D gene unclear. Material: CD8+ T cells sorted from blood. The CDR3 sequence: CASSFLDQPQHF. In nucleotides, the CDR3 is TGTGCCAGCAGCTTTCTAGATCAGCCCCAGCATTTT.